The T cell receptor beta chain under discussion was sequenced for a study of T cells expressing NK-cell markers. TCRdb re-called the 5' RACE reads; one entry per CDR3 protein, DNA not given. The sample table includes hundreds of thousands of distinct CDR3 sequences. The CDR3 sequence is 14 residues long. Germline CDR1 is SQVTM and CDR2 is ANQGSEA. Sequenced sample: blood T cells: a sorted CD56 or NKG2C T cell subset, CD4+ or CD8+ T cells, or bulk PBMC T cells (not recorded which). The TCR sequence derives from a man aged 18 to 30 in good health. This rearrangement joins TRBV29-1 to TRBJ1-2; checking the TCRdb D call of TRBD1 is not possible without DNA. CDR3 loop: CSVGPRQAGYGYTF.